One TCR beta chain is described in this entry. Antigen: not known. This table comes from immunoSEQ multiplex PCR, and its TCRdb copy is limited to in-frame clones, with some not included. The table has roughly 120,000 clones, 81% seen once; the top ten hold 3% to 4%. Germline CDR1 reads SGHRS; CDR2 reads YFSETQ. The length of the CDR3 is 16 residues. The V gene lost 4 bases and the J gene lost 4 bases, with 17 bases spanning the gap. This sample is drawn from a study of radiotherapy plus CTLA-4 blockade in lung cancer. Study-wide findings and caveats: Strongest reported response predictors: early blood clone changes and post-radiation interferon-beta. Clones of tumor-derived TCRs expanded in blood after radiotherapy plus ipilimumab.

The clonotype comes from a human donor with non-small cell lung cancer that progressed on radiotherapy plus ipilimumab. Some clones in this sample may be carry-over from other donors' samples. The V and J genes are TRBV5-1 and TRBJ2-2; tentatively, D is TRBD1 (5 bases). Specimen: peripheral blood, collected from a patient treated with radiotherapy plus ipilimumab. The CDR3 here is CASSPRQSRGTGELFF. The CDR3 DNA reads TGCGCCAGCAGCCCACGACAGTCCCGTGGCACCGGGGAGCTGTTTTTT.